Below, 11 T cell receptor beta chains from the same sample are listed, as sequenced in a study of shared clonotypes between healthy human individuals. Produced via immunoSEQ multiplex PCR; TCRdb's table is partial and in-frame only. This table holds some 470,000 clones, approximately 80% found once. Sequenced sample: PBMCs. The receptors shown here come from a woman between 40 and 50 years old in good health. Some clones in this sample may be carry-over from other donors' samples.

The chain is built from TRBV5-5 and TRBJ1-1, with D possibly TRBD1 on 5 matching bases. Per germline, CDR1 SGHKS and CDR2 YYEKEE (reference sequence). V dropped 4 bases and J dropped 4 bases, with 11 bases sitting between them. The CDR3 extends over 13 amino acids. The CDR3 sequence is CASSETAGTEAFF. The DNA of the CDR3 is TGTGCCAGCAGCGAGACAGCGGGCACTGAAGCTTTCTTT. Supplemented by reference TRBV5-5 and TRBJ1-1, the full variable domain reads DAGVTQSPTHLIKTRGQQVTLRCSPISGHKSVSWYQQVLGQGPQFIFQYYEKEERGRGNFPDRFSARQFPNYSSELNVNALLLGDSALYLCASSETAGTEAFFGQGTRLTVV.

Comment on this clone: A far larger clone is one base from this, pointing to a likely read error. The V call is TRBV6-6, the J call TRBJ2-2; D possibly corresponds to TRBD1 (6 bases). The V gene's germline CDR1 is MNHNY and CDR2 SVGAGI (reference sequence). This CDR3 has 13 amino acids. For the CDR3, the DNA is TGTGCCACCCACAGGGCGGAGGCCGGGGAGCTGCTTTTT. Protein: CATHRAEAGELLF.

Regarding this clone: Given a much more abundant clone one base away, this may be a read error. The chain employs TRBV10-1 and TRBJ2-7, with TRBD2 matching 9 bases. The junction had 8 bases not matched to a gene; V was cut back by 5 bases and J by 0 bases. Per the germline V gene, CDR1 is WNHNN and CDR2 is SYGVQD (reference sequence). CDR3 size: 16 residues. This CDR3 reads CASSPSASGISYEQYF. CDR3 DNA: TGCGCCAGCAGTCCTTCTGCTAGCGGGATCTCCTACGAGCAGTACTTC.

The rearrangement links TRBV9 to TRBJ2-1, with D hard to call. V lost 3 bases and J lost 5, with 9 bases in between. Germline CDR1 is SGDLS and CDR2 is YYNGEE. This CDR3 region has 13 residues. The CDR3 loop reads CASSAGSNNEQFF. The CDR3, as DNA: TGTGCCAGCAGCGCCGGGTCGAACAATGAGCAGTTCTTC.

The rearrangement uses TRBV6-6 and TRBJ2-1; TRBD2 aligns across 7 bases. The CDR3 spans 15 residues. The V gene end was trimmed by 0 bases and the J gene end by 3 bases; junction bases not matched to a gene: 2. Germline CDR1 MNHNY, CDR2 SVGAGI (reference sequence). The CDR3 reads CASSYSREGYNEQFF. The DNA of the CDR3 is TGTGCCAGCAGTTACTCAAGGGAGGGCTACAATGAGCAGTTCTTC.

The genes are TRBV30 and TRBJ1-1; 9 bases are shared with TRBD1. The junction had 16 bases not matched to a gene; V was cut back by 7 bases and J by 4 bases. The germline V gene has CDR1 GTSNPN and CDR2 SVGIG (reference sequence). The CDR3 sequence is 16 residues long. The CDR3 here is CAFFGYRDRASTEAFF. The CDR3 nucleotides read TGTGCCTTCTTCGGATACCGGGACAGGGCGTCCACTGAAGCTTTCTTT.

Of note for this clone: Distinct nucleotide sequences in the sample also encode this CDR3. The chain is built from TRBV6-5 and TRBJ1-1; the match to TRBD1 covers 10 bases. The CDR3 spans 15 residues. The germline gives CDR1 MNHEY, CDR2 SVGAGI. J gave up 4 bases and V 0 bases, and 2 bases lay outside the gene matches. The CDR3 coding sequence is TGTGCCAGCAGTTACTCTGGACAGGGGGGCACTGAAGCTTTCTTT. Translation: CASSYSGQGGTEAFF.

The CDR3 bases are TGTGCCAGCAGTTTGGTAGGGACAAACGAGCAGTACTTC. Its translation: CASSLVGTNEQYF. The rearrangement uses TRBV7-9 and TRBJ2-7; D is perhaps TRBD1 (6 bases). The CDR3 sequence is 13 residues long. The V gene's germline CDR1 is SEHNR and CDR2 FQNEAQ (reference sequence). Trimming pared 6 bases from V and 5 bases from J, leaving 14 bases between.

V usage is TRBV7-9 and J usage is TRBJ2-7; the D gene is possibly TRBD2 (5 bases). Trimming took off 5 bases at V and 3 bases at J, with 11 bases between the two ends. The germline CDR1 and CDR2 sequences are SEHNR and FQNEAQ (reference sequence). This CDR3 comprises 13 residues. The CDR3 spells CASSASGNYEQYF. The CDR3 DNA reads TGTGCCAGCAGCGCGAGCGGAAACTACGAGCAGTACTTC.

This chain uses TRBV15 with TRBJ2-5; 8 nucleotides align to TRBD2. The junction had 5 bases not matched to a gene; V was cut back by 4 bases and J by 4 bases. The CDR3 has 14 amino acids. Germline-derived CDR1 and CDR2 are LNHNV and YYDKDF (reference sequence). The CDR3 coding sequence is TGTGCCACCAGCACCCCCGCGGGGGGAGAGACCCAGTACTTC. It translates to CATSTPAGGETQYF.

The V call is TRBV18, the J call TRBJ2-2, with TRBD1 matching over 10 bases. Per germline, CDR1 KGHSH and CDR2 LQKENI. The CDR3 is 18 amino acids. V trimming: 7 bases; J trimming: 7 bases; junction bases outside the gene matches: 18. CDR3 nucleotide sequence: TGTGCCAGCTGCCCCGTCCTGGGGACAGGGGTTACGGGCGGGGAGCTGTTTTTT. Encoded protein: CASCPVLGTGVTGGELFF.